Listed here is a single T cell receptor (beta chain). TCRdb processed the 5' RACE reads anew with MiXCR; each CDR3 protein has one entry. This table has 80,000 or so distinct CDR3 sequences, roughly 12% appearing once. The data belong to a study of early T cells in non-severe SARS-CoV-2 infection. Study-wide context: Sequenced material consisted of bulk RNA (from unsorted whole blood), and chains were unpaired.

V shed 4 bases and J shed 2 bases, with 10 bases lying between them. The CDR3 runs to 14 residues. Per the germline V gene, CDR1 is MNHEY and CDR2 is SMNVEV (reference sequence). Specimen: whole blood. The receptor's source is an adult who was a healthcare worker with PCR-confirmed SARS-CoV-2 infection or an uninfected control (not recorded which). The chain carries TRBV27 and TRBJ2-3; TRBD2 is a possible D gene (6 bases). The CDR3 DNA follows: TGTGCCAGCAGTTCCCGGGAGATCACAGATACGCAGTATTTT. It encodes CASSSREITDTQYF.